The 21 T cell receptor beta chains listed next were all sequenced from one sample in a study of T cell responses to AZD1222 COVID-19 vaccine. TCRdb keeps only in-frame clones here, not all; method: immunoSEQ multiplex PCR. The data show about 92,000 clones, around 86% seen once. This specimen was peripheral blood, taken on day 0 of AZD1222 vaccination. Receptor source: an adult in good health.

CDR3 sequence reads: CASSLGVSREAFF. In DNA, the CDR3 is TGTGCCAGCAGCCTCGGGGTTTCCCGAGAAGCTTTCTTT. V is TRBV25-1 and J is TRBJ1-1; D not certain. The CDR3 contains 13 residues. V dropped 6 bases and J dropped 8 bases, with 16 bases sitting between them. Germline CDR1 is MGHDK and CDR2 is SYGVNS. Full variable domain (rest looked up from reference TRBV25-1 and TRBJ1-1): EADIYQTPRYLVIGTGKKITLECSQTMGHDKMYWYQQDPGMELHLIHYSYGVNSTEKGDLSSESTVSRIRTEHFPLTLESARPSHTSQYLCASSLGVSREAFFGQGTRLTVV.

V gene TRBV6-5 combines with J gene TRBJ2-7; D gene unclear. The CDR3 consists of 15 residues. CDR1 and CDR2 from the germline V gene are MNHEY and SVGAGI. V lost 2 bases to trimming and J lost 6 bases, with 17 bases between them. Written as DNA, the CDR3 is TGTGCCAGCAGTTACCGGCGAACTACAACCTTCGAGCAGTACTTC. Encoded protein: CASSYRRTTTFEQYF.

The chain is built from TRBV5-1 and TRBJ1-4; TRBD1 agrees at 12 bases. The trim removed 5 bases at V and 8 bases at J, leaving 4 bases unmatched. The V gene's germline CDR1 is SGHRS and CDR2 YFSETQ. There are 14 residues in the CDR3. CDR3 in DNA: TGCGCCAGCAGTTCCGGGACAGGGGGCGAAAAACTGTTTTTT. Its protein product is CASSSGTGGEKLFF.

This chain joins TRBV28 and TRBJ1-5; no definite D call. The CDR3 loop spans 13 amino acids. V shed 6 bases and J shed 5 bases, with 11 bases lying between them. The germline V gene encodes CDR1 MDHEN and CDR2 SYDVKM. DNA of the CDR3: TGTGCCAGCAGCGCTGACTCATATCAGCCCCAGCATTTT. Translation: CASSADSYQPQHF.

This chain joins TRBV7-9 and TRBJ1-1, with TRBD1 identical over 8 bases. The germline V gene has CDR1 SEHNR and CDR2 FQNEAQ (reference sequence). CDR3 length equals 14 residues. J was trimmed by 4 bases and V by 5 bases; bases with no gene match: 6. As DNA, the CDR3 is TGTGCCAGCAGCCTGACAGGGGATGGCACTGAAGCTTTCTTT. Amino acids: CASSLTGDGTEAFF.

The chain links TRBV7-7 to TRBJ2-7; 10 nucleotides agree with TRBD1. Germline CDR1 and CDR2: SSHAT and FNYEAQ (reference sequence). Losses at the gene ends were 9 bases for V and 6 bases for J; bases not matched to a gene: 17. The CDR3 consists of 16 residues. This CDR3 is CARARSGTGVRREQYF. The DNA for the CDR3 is TGTGCCAGAGCCCGTTCCGGGACAGGGGTTCGTCGCGAGCAGTACTTC.

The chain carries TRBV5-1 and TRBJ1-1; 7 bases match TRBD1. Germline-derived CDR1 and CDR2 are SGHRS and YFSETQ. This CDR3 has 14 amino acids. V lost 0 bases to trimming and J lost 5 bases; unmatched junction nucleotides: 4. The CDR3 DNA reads TGCGCCAGCAGCTTGGAAGGGGGCGAGACTGAAGCTTTCTTT. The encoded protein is CASSLEGGETEAFF.

Written as DNA, the CDR3 is TGTGCCAGCAAGGACAGGGGGCCAGGGAACACTGAAGCTTTCTTT. It specifies CASKDRGPGNTEAFF. This chain connects TRBV7-9 to TRBJ1-1; 11 nucleotides match TRBD1. The CDR3 spans 15 residues. V lost 7 bases to trimming and J lost 1 base; unmatched junction nucleotides: 5. CDR1 and CDR2 (germline): SEHNR, FQNEAQ (reference sequence).

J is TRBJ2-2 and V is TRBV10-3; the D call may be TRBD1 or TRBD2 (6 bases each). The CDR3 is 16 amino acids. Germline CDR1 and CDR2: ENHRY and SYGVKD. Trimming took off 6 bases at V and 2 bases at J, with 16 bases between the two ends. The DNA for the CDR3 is TGTGCCATCAGCCGATCGCCGGGGGCTAACACCGGGGAGCTGTTTTTT. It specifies CAISRSPGANTGELFF.

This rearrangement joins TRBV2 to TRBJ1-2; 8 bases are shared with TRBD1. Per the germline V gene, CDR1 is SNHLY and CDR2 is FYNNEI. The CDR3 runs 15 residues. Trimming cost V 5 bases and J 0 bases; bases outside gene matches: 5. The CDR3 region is CASSTRTGTNYGYTF. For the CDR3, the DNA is TGTGCCAGCAGTACTCGGACAGGGACTAACTATGGCTACACCTTC.

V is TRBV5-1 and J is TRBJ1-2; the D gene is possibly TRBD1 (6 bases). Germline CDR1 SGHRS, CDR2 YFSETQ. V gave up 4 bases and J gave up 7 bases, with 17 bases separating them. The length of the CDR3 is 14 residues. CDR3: CASSPRSGGGGYTF. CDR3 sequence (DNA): TGCGCCAGCAGCCCACGCAGCGGGGGCGGTGGCTACACCTTC.

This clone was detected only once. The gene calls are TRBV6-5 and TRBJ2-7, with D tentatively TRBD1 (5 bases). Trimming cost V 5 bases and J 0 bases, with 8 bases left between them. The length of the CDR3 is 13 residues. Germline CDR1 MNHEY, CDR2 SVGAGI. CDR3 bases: TGTGCCAGCAGTCGACAGAGCTCCTACGAGCAGTACTTC. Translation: CASSRQSSYEQYF.

The CDR3 nucleotides are TGCAGTGCTAGTACTAGCGGGGGGGCCGGGCAGTACTTC. Amino acid sequence: CSASTSGGAGQYF. The gene calls are TRBV20-1 and TRBJ2-5; 13 nucleotides line up with TRBD2. This CDR3 comprises 13 residues. Germline V gene lookup returns CDR1 DFQATT and CDR2 SNEGSKA (reference sequence). The ends lost 3 bases at V and 11 bases at J; junction bases unmatched: 6.

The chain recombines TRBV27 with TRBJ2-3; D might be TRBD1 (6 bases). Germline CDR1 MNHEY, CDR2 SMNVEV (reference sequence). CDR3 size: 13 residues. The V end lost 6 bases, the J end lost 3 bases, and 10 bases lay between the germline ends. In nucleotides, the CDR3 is TGTGCCAGCAGAATAACAGGGACAGATACGCAGTATTTT. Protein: CASRITGTDTQYF.

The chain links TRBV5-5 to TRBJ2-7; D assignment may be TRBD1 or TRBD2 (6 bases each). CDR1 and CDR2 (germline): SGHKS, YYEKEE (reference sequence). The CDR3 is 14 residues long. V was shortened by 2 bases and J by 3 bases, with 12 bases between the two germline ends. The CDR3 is CASSFEGGRYEQYF. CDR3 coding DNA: TGTGCCAGCAGCTTCGAGGGGGGACGCTACGAGCAGTACTTC.

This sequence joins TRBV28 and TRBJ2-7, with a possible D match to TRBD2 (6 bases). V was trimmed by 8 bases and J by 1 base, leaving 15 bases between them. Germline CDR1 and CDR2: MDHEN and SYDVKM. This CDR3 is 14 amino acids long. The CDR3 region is CASGGWTLSYEQYF. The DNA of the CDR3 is TGTGCCAGCGGGGGGTGGACCCTTTCCTACGAGCAGTACTTC.

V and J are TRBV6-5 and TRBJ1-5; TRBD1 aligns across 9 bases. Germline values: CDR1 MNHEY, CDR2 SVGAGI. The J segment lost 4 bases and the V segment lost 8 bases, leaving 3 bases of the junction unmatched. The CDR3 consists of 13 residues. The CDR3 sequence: CASRDRENQPQHF. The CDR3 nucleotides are TGTGCCAGCCGGGACAGGGAGAATCAGCCCCAGCATTTT.

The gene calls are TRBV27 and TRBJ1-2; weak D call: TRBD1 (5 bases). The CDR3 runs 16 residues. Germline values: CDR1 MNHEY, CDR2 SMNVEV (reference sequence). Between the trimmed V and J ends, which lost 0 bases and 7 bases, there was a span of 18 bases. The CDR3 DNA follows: TGTGCCAGCAGTTTATCAAACCCCAAAGGGACGGGTGGCTACACCTTC. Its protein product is CASSLSNPKGTGGYTF.

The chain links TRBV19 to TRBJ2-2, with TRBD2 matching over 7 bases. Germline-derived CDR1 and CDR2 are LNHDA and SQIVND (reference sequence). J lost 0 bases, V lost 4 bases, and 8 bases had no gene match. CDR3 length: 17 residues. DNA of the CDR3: TGTGCCAGTAGTAAAGGGCTGGGAGGGGCGAACACCGGGGAGCTGTTTTTT. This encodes CASSKGLGGANTGELFF.

The CDR3 sequence is CASSRSGKDTEAFF. CDR3 DNA sequence: TGTGCCAGCAGCCGCAGCGGGAAGGACACTGAAGCTTTCTTT. V gene TRBV7-9 combines with J gene TRBJ1-1; unclear D gene. V was trimmed by 5 bases and J by 3 bases, leaving 13 bases between them. The CDR3 totals 14 residues. The germline gives CDR1 SEHNR, CDR2 FQNEAQ (reference sequence).

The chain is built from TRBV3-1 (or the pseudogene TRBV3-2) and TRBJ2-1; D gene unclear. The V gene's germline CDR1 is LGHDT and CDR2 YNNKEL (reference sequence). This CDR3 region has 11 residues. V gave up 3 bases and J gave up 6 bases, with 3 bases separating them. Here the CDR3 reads CASSHPNEQFF. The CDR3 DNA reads TGTGCCAGCAGCCACCCCAATGAGCAGTTCTTC.